These T cell receptor beta chains were read from a single sample in a study of blood T cell repertoires in COVID-19. Here immunoSEQ multiplex PCR was the method, and the copy in TCRdb shows in-frame clones only, minus some. The repertoire holds roughly 130,000 clones, about 86% seen once, with about 3% in the top ten. The material sequenced was peripheral blood. All receptors derive from a woman older than 75 with acute or convalescent COVID-19. CDR3s include the opening cysteine and the closing phenylalanine or tryptophan. Each record gives: J gene, V gene, clone size, D gene, CDR3 DNA, CDR3 protein. A D gene is named only where the DNA matches it firmly. Where a row states a size, it is once, few, many or the class of an expanded clone; other rows omit it.

>TRBJ2-7|TRBV6-5|-|TRBD1
TGTGCCAGCCGACAGGGATCCTACGAGCAGTACTTC
CASRQGSYEQYF
>TRBJ1-2|TRBV5-1|many|TRBD1
TGCGCCAGCAGCCCCCTGGACAGGGTTGGCTACACCTTC
CASSPLDRVGYTF
>TRBJ1-2|TRBV4-1|-|-
TGCGCCAGCAGCCAAGAGCAGGGGATCTCTCTTTCTTTGGGCTACACCTTC
CASSQEQGISLSLGYTF
>TRBJ1-4|TRBV6-5|once|TRBD1
TGTGCCAGCAGGTCGACAGGGGTCGGGGTGATGTTTTTT
CASRSTGVGVMFF
>TRBJ2-1|TRBV7-2|-|-
TGTGCCAGCAGTTCCGCAAGCGTCAATGAGCAGTTCTTC
CASSSASVNEQFF
>TRBJ2-2|TRBV7-9|-|-
TGTGCCAGCAGCTCCGGGTCGCTAAACACCGGGGAGCTGTTTTTT
CASSSGSLNTGELFF
>TRBJ2-1|TRBV5-1|-|-
TGCGCCAGCAGCTTGGTCAGCTCCTACAATGAGCAGTTCTTC
CASSLVSSYNEQFF
>TRBJ1-1|TRBV5-5|-|TRBD1
TGTGCCAGCAGCGGGGGACAGGGGATCACTGAAGCTTTCTTT
CASSGGQGITEAFF
>TRBJ1-2|TRBV3-1/TRBV3-2|few|-
TGTGCCAGCAGCCAAGGACACAGCTATGGCTACACCTTC
CASSQGHSYGYTF
>TRBJ2-5|TRBV2|-|-
TGTGCCAGCAGTGGGGGGGTCGGAACGGGTGTGGAGACCCAGTACTTC
CASSGGVGTGVETQYF
>TRBJ1-2|TRBV5-1|once|-
TGCGCCAGCAGCTTGGAGGGGGACTATGGCTACACCTTC
CASSLEGDYGYTF
>TRBJ2-2|TRBV7-2|-|TRBD1
TGTGCCAGCAACTCCGGGACAGGGGTCACCGGGGAGCTGTTTTTT
CASNSGTGVTGELFF
>TRBJ2-3|TRBV3-1/TRBV3-2|-|TRBD2
TGTGCCAGCAGCCAAGTCGCAGGCGGGGGGGCAAGCACAGATACGCAGTATTTT
CASSQVAGGGASTDTQYF
>TRBJ2-5|TRBV5-4|-|TRBD2
TGTGCCAGCAGCTTGGCCGGGGGGTGGGGGGAGACCCAGTACTTC
CASSLAGGWGETQYF
>TRBJ1-1|TRBV3-1/TRBV3-2|-|TRBD1
TGTGCCAGCAGCCTGGGGACAGGGTGGAGGTATAACACTGAAGCTTTCTTT
CASSLGTGWRYNTEAFF
>TRBJ2-7|TRBV7-2|-|-
TGTGCCAGCAGGACAGACTCCTACGAGCAGTACTTC
CASRTDSYEQYF